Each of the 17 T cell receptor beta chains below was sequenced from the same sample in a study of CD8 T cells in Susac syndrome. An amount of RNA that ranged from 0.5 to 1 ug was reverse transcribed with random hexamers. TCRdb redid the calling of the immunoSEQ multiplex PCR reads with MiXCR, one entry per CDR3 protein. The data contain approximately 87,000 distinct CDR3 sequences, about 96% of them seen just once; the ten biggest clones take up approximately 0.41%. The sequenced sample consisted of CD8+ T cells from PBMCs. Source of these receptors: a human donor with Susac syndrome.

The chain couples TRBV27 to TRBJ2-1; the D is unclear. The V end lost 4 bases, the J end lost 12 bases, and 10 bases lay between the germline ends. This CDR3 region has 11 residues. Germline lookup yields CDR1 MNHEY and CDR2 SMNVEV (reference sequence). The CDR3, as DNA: TGTGCCAGCAGTTGGCCCGGTGGGCAGTTCTTC. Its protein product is CASSWPGGQFF.

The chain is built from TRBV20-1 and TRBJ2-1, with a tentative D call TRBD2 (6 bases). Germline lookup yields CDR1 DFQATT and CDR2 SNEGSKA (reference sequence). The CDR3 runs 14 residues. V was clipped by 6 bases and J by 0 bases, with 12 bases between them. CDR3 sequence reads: CSALRGSSYNEQFF. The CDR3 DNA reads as TGCAGTGCCCTCCGGGGGAGCTCCTACAATGAGCAGTTCTTC.

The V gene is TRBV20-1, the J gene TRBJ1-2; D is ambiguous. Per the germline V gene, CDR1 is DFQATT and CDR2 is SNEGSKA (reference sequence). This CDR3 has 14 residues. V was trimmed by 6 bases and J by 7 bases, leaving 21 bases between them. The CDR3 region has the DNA TGCAGTGCAACTGAACGGTACACGTCGGGTGGCTACACCTTC. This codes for CSATERYTSGGYTF.

For the CDR3, the DNA is TGCAGTGCCATAATTCCGGGACTAGCGGGAGGGCCCTACAATGAGCAGTTCTTC. As protein: CSAIIPGLAGGPYNEQFF. The chain couples TRBV20-1 to TRBJ2-1; 16 bases line up with TRBD2. CDR3 length: 18 amino acids. Germline V gene data show CDR1 as DFQATT and CDR2 as SNEGSKA (reference sequence). J gave up 2 bases and V 6 bases, and 10 bases lay outside the gene matches.

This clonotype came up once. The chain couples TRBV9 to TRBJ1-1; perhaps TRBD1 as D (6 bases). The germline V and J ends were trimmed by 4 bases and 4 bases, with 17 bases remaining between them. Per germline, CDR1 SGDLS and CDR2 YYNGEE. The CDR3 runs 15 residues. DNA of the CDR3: TGTGCCAGCAGCCATCGGGGGCAGGGAGGCACTGAAGCTTTCTTT. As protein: CASSHRGQGGTEAFF.

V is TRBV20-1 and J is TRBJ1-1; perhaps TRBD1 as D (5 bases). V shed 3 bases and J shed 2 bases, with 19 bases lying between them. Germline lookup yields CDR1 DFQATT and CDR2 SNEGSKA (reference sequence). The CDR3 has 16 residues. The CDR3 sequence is CSASVGPTANNTEAFF. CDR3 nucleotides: TGCAGTGCTAGCGTGGGGCCGACAGCGAATAACACTGAAGCTTTCTTT.

In DNA form, the CDR3 reads TGCAGCGTCACTAGCGGGAGTAGGTACGAGCAGTACTTC. It yields the protein CSVTSGSRYEQYF. The rearrangement joins TRBV29-1 to TRBJ2-7; 11 nucleotides match TRBD2. Germline V gene data show CDR1 as SQVTM and CDR2 as ANQGSEA. V trimming: 6 bases; J trimming: 4 bases; junction bases outside the gene matches: 5. This CDR3 has 13 residues.

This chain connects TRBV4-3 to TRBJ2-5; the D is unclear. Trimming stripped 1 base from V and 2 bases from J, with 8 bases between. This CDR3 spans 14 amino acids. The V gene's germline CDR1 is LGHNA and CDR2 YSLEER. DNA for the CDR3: TGCGCCAGCAGCCAAGGCGGCAGGCAAGAGACCCAGTACTTC. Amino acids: CASSQGGRQETQYF.

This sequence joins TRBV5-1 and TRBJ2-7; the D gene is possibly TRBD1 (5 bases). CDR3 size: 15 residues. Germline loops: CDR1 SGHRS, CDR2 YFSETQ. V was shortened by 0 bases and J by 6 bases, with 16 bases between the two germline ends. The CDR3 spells CASSLGSREMGEQYV. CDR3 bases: TGCGCCAGCAGCTTGGGTTCCAGGGAAATGGGCGAGCAGTACGTC.

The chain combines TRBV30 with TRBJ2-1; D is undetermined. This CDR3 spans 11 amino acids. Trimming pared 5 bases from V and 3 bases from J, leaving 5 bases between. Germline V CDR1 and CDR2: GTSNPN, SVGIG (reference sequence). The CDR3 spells CAWHDYNEQFF. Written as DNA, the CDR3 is TGTGCCTGGCACGACTACAATGAGCAGTTCTTC.

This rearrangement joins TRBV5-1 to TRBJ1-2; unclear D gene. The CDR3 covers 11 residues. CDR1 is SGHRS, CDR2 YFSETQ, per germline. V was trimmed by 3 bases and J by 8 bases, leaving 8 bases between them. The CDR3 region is CASSSEKGYTF. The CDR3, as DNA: TGCGCCAGCAGCTCAGAGAAAGGCTACACCTTC.

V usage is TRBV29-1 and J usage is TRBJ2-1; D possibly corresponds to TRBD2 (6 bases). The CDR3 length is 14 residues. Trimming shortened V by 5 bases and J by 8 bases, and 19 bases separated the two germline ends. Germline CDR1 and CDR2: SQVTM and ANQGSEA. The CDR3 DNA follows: TGCAGCGTTCTTGCCGGGAACCCGGGGGATGAGCAGTTCTTC. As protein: CSVLAGNPGDEQFF.

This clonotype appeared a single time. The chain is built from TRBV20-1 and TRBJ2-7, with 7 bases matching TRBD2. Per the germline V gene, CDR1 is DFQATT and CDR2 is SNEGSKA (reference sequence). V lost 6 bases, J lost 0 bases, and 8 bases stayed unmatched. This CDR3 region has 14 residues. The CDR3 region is CSASGTLGSYEQYF. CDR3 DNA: TGCAGTGCAAGCGGGACCCTCGGCTCCTACGAGCAGTACTTC.

Written as DNA, the CDR3 is TGTGCCTGGAACCCGGGACAGGGAGGCGAGACCCAGTACTTC. Translating it yields CAWNPGQGGETQYF. V is TRBV30 and J is TRBJ2-5, with 9 bases aligning to TRBD1. The CDR3 runs to 14 residues. V trimming: 4 bases; J trimming: 5 bases; junction bases outside the gene matches: 8. CDR1 GTSNPN and CDR2 SVGIG come from the germline V gene (reference sequence).

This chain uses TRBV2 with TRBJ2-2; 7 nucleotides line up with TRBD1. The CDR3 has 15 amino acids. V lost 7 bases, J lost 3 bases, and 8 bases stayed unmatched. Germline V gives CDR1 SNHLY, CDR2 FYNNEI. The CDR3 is CASISRTGDTGELFF. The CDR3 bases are TGTGCCAGCATATCTAGGACAGGTGACACCGGGGAGCTGTTTTTT.

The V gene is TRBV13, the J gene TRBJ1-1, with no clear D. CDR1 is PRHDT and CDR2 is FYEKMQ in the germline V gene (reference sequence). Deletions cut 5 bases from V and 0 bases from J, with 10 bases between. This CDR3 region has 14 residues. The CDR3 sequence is CASSARAVNTEAFF. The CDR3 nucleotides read TGTGCCAGCAGCGCACGGGCGGTGAACACTGAAGCTTTCTTT.

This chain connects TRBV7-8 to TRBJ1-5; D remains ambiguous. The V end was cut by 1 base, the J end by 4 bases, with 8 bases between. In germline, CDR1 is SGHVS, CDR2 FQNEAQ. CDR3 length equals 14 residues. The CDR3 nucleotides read TGTGCCAGCAGCTTAGTTCCGGGTAATCAGCCCCAGCATTTT. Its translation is CASSLVPGNQPQHF.